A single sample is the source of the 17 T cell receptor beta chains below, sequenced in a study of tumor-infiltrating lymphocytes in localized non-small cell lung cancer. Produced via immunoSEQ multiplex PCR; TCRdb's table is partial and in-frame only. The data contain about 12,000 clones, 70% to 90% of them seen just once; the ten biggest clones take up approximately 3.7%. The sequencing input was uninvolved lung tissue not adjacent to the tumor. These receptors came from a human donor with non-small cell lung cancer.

The CDR3 sequence: CASSFTRGNTGELFF. As DNA, the CDR3 is TGTGCCAGCTCTTTCACGCGGGGGAACACCGGGGAGCTGTTTTTT. The chain is built from TRBV6-1 and TRBJ2-2; D is possibly TRBD2 (6 bases). The V end was cut by 8 bases, the J end by 1 base, with 14 bases between. Germline assignment: CDR1 MNHNS and CDR2 SASEGT. This CDR3 has 15 residues.

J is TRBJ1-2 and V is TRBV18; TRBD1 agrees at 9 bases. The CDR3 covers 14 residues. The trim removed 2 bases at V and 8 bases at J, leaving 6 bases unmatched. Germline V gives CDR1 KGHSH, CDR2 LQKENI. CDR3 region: CASSPGTGQGGYTF. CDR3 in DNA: TGTGCCAGCTCACCAGGGACAGGGCAAGGCGGCTACACCTTC.

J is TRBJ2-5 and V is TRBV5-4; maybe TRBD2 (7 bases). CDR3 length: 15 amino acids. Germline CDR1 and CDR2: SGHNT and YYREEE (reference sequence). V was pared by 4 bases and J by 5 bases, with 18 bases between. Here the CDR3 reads CASSGAGAAGETQYF. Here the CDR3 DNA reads TGTGCCAGCAGCGGGGCGGGGGCGGCAGGTGAGACCCAGTACTTC.

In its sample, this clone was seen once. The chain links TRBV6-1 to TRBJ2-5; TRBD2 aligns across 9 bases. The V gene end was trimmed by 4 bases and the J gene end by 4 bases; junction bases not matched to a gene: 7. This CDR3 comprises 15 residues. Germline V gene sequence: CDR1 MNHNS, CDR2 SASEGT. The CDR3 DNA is TGTGCCAGCAGTGCCATTAGCGGGGGCGGAGAGACCCAGTACTTC. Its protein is CASSAISGGGETQYF.

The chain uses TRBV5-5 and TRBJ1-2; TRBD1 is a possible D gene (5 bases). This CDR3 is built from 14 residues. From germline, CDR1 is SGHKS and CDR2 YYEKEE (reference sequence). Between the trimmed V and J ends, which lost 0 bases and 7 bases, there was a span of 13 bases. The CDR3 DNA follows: TGTGCCAGCAGCTTGGAGGGTAGGACACTTGGCTACACCTTC. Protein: CASSLEGRTLGYTF.

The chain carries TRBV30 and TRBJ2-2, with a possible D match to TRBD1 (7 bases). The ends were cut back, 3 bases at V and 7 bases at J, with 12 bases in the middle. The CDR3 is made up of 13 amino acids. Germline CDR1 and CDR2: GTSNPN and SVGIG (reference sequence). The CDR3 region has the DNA TGTGCCTGGAGCGGAGGGGGCGGCGGGGAGCTGTTTTTT. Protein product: CAWSGGGGGELFF.

The CDR3 nucleotides read TGTGCCAGCAGTCCCCTCGGGGTAGCAGAGACCCAGTACTTC. Protein product: CASSPLGVAETQYF. V usage is TRBV2 and J usage is TRBJ2-5, with D possibly matching TRBD2 (5 bases). The V gene's germline CDR1 is SNHLY and CDR2 FYNNEI. V lost 5 bases and J lost 4, with 14 bases in between. CDR3 size: 14 residues.

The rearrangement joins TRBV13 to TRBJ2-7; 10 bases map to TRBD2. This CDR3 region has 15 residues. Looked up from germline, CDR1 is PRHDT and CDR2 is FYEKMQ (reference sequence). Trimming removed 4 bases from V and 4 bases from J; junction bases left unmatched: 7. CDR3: CASSSASGSLYEQYF. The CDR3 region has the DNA TGTGCCAGCAGCTCCGCTAGCGGGAGTCTATACGAGCAGTACTTC.

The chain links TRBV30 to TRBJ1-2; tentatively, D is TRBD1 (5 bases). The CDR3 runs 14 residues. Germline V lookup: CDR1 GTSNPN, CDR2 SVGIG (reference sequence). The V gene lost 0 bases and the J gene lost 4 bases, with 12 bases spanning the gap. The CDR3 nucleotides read TGTGCCTGGAGTGTATCCGGCGGGGGCTATGGCTACACCTTC. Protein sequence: CAWSVSGGGYGYTF.

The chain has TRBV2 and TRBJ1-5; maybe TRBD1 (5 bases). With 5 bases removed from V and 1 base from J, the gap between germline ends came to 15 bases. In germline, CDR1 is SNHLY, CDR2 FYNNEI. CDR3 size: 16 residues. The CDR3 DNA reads TGTGCCAGCAGTATGCGGGGGGGAGAAAGCAATCAGCCCCAGCATTTT. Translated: CASSMRGGESNQPQHF.

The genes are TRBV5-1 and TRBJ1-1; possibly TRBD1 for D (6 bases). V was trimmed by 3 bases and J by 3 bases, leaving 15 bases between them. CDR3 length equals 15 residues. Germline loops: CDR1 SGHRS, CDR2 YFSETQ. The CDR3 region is CASSSTGSRDTEAFF. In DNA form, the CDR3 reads TGCGCCAGCAGCTCAACAGGGTCGCGGGACACTGAAGCTTTCTTT.

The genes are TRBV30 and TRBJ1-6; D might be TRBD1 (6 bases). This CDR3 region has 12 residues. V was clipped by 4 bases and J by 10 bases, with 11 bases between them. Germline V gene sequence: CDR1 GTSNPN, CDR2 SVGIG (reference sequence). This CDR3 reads CAWTGGGSPLHF. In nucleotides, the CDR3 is TGTGCCTGGACCGGAGGGGGGTCACCCCTCCACTTT.

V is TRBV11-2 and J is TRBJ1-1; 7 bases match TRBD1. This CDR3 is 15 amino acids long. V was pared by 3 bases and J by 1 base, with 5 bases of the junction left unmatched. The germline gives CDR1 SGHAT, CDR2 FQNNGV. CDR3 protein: CASSFDRVPNTEAFF. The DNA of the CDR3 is TGTGCCAGCAGCTTCGACAGGGTTCCGAACACTGAAGCTTTCTTT.

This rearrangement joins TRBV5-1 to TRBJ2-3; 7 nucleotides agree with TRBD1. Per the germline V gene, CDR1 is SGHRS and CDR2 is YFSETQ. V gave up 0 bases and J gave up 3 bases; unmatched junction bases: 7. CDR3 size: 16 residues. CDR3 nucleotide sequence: TGCGCCAGCAGCTTGGGTGAGGGGGCAGCGACAGATACGCAGTATTTT. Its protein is CASSLGEGAATDTQYF.

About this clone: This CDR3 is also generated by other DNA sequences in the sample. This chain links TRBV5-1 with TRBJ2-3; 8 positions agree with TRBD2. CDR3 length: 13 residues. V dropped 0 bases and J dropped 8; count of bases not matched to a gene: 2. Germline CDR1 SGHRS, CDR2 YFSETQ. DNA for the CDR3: TGCGCCAGCAGCTTGGCCACTAGCGGTACGCAGTATTTT. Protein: CASSLATSGTQYF.

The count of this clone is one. The CDR3 bases are TGTGCCAGCAGTGTCCTTCAAAATCAGCCCCAGCATTTT. It translates to CASSVLQNQPQHF. V usage is TRBV6-1 and J usage is TRBJ1-5; no clear D gene. Germline V lookup: CDR1 MNHNS, CDR2 SASEGT. Trimming took off 4 bases at V and 4 bases at J, with 8 bases between the two ends. This CDR3 region has 13 residues.

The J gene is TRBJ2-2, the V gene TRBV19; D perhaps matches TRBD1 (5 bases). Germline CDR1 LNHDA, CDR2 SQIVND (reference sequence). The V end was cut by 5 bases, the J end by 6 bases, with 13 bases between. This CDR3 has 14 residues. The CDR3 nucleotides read TGTGCCAGTAGTTCACAGGTAGTAGCCGGGGAGCTGTTTTTT. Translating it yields CASSSQVVAGELFF.